The next 14 T cell receptor beta chains were all read from a single sample in a study of cytomegalovirus exposure and HLA in healthy donors. Assay: immunoSEQ multiplex PCR; the TCRdb copy retains only in-frame clones and omits some. The sample contains 100,000 to 150,000 clones, around 94% of which appear only once. The sequencing input was PBMCs. These receptors were taken from a young woman in good health and CMV-seronegative.

The V and J genes are TRBV30 and TRBJ2-7; D is unclear. Per germline, CDR1 GTSNPN and CDR2 SVGIG (reference sequence). V shed 0 bases and J shed 4 bases, with 4 bases lying between them. This CDR3 region has 11 residues. CDR3 loop: CAWSVSYEQYF. CDR3 in DNA: TGTGCCTGGAGTGTATCTTACGAGCAGTACTTC.

This clone appeared a single time. The V and J genes are TRBV6-5 and TRBJ2-1; 8 nucleotides agree with TRBD2. CDR3 size: 16 residues. Germline CDR1 reads MNHEY; CDR2 reads SVGAGI. J lost 5 bases, V lost 0 bases, and 6 bases had no gene match. CDR3 sequence: CASSYSDGRAHNEQFF. As DNA, the CDR3 is TGTGCCAGCAGTTACTCGGACGGGAGGGCCCACAATGAGCAGTTCTTC.

The chain employs TRBV15 and TRBJ1-2; tentative D call: TRBD1 (6 bases). The V and J ends lost 4 bases and 2 bases respectively, with 11 bases between them. Germline V gene data show CDR1 as LNHNV and CDR2 as YYDKDF (reference sequence). The length of the CDR3 is 14 residues. In nucleotides, the CDR3 is TGTGCCACCAGCACGTCAGGGGTCAACTATGGCTACACCTTC. This codes for CATSTSGVNYGYTF.

The rearrangement links TRBV5-1 to TRBJ2-5; TRBD2 matches at 11 bases. Germline V CDR1 and CDR2: SGHRS, YFSETQ. The CDR3 is 14 residues long. Unmatched junction bases numbered 7, after V lost 7 bases and J lost 5 bases. The CDR3, as DNA: TGCGCCAGCCAACTAGCGGGGGATTTGGAGACCCAGTACTTC. Protein sequence: CASQLAGDLETQYF.

The chain uses TRBV7-2 and TRBJ1-3; 7 bases map to TRBD1. In germline, CDR1 is SGHTA, CDR2 FQGNSA. This CDR3 has 15 residues. V dropped 5 bases and J dropped 3; count of bases not matched to a gene: 7. The CDR3 is CASSPIGTVGNTIYF. CDR3 bases: TGTGCCAGCAGCCCAATTGGGACAGTTGGAAACACCATATATTTT.

The gene calls are TRBV5-1 and TRBJ1-4; 7 nucleotides line up with TRBD1. This CDR3 region has 15 residues. Germline trimming cut 5 bases from V and 5 bases from J; bases unmatched to any gene: 9. The germline CDR1 and CDR2 sequences are SGHRS and YFSETQ. The CDR3 DNA sequence: TGCGCCAGCAGGGCCCCGGGACAGACGAATGAAAAACTGTTTTTT. The encoded protein is CASRAPGQTNEKLFF.

The chain carries TRBV2 and TRBJ1-1; 7 bases map to TRBD1. With 6 bases clipped from V and 4 bases from J, the junction kept 5 bases outside the gene matches. CDR1 SNHLY and CDR2 FYNNEI come from the germline V gene. This CDR3 is 13 amino acids long. The CDR3 here is CASRTGRGTEAFF. The CDR3 DNA reads as TGTGCCAGCAGGACAGGGCGAGGCACTGAAGCTTTCTTT.

The V call is TRBV27, the J call TRBJ2-7, with 7 bases matching TRBD1. V was clipped by 8 bases and J by 3 bases; unmatched bases: 13. Germline-derived CDR1 and CDR2 are MNHEY and SMNVEV (reference sequence). The CDR3 loop spans 15 amino acids. The CDR3 region has the DNA TGTGCCAGCCGGGAAAGGGGGACAGACATCTACGAGCAGTACTTC. It is translated as CASRERGTDIYEQYF.

This clone came up once. V usage is TRBV5-1 and J usage is TRBJ2-7; perhaps TRBD2 as D (6 bases). Trimming cost V 3 bases and J 1 base, with 11 bases left between them. Germline V CDR1 and CDR2: SGHRS, YFSETQ. CDR3 length: 14 amino acids. The CDR3 sequence is CASSWRLESYEQYF. The DNA for the CDR3 is TGCGCCAGCAGCTGGAGACTAGAGTCCTACGAGCAGTACTTC.

V gene TRBV10-1 combines with J gene TRBJ2-2; 8 bases are shared with TRBD1. The germline V gene has CDR1 WNHNN and CDR2 SYGVQD (reference sequence). Germline trimming cut 2 bases from V and 1 base from J; bases unmatched to any gene: 9. The CDR3 loop spans 18 amino acids. The DNA of the CDR3 is TGCGCCAGCAGTGAGGGACAGGGAGTTGGCCGGAACACCGGGGAGCTGTTTTTT. Encoded protein: CASSEGQGVGRNTGELFF.

V is TRBV4-1 and J is TRBJ2-1; 9 nucleotides line up with TRBD1. CDR1 and CDR2 (germline): MGHRA, YSYEKL. The CDR3 extends over 16 amino acids. V was clipped by 4 bases and J by 0 bases; unmatched bases: 4. CDR3 region: CASSLTDRGSYNEQFF. CDR3 nucleotide sequence: TGCGCCAGCAGCCTAACGGACAGGGGCTCCTACAATGAGCAGTTCTTC.

V gene TRBV27 combines with J gene TRBJ1-1; TRBD1 might be the D (6 bases). The CDR3 is 16 amino acids. V lost 5 bases and J lost 5, with 21 bases in between. From germline, CDR1 is MNHEY and CDR2 SMNVEV (reference sequence). The CDR3 loop is CASSPLYQGSWTEAFF. DNA of the CDR3: TGTGCCAGCAGTCCACTTTATCAGGGGAGTTGGACTGAAGCTTTCTTT.

The J gene is TRBJ1-4, the V gene TRBV6-1; 7 nucleotides agree with TRBD1. V trimming: 7 bases; J trimming: 7 bases; junction bases outside the gene matches: 12. The CDR3 runs to 15 residues. Germline values: CDR1 MNHNS, CDR2 SASEGT. The CDR3 DNA reads as TGTGCCAGCACAACAGGGGCCGGGGGAGTTGAAAAACTGTTTTTT. It specifies CASTTGAGGVEKLFF.

The J gene is TRBJ2-1, the V gene TRBV28, with 10 bases matching TRBD2. Germline CDR1 and CDR2: MDHEN and SYDVKM. J was trimmed by 8 bases and V by 6 bases; bases with no gene match: 13. This CDR3 is built from 16 residues. CDR3 loop: CASRPQLAGLGYEQFF. CDR3 DNA: TGTGCCAGCAGGCCCCAACTAGCGGGATTGGGGTATGAGCAGTTCTTC.